The T cell receptor beta chain under discussion was sequenced for a study of blood T cell repertoires in COVID-19. Background on the study: The samples span acute and convalescent COVID-19 from the United States, Italy and Spain. T cells, B-cell-depleted T cells, or PBMCs supplied cDNA or gDNA.

Original handling: Using reference gene primer amplification, nucleated cell counts were estimated. Libraries were prepared by immunoSEQ multiplex PCR; TCRdb keeps only in-frame clonotypes and omits some of them. V, J and clone size derive from that table, while D and trimming were established from the DNA sequence. The sample consists of around 150,000 clones, approximately 85% of them appearing once. The specimen sequenced was peripheral blood. This clonotype was sampled from a man between 60 and 75 years old with active or convalescent COVID-19.

The CDR3 reads CASNRGGEQYF. CDR3 DNA: TGTGCCAGCAATCGCGGTGGCGAGCAGTACTTC. The chain couples TRBV6-4 to TRBJ2-7; D not resolved. This CDR3 comprises 11 residues. Trimming cost V 7 bases and J 6 bases, with 10 bases left between them. In germline, CDR1 is MRHNA, CDR2 SNTAGT.